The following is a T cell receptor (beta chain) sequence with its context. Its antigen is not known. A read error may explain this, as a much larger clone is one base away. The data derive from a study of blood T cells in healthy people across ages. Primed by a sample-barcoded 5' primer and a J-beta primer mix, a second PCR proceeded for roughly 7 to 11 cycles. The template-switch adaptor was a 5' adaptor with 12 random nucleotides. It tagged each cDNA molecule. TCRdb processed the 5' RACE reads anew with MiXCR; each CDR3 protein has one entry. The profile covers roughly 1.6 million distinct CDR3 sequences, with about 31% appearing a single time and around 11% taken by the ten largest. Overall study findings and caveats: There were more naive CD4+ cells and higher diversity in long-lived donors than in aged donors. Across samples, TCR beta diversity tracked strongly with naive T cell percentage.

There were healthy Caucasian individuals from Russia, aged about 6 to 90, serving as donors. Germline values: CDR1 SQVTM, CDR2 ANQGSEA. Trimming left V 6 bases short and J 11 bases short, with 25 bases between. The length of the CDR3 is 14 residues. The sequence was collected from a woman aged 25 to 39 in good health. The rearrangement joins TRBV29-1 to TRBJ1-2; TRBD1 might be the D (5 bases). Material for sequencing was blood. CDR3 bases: TGCAGCGTCGCGGCTGGCAGGGTGGGAGTCGGATACACCTTC. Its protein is CSVAAGRVGVGYTF.